The rows below give T cell receptor beta chains drawn from one sample of a study of blood T cells in healthy people across ages. In TCRdb, the 5' RACE reads were re-called with MiXCR into one record per CDR3 protein. The sample includes just under 750,000 distinct CDR3 sequences, about 24% of them seen just once. Sequenced: blood. The origin of the receptors is a man between 65 and 85 years old in good health. Each CDR3 is given with its conserved first and last residue. The D gene is left open where the match is weak. Not all rows give a size; the values are once, few, many and, for expanded clones, a class.

V gene	J gene	D gene	clone size	CDR3 DNA	CDR3 protein
TRBV15	TRBJ1-2	-	few	TGTGCCACCAGTAGCCGACAGCACGGCTACACCTTC	CATSSRQHGYTF
TRBV5-1	TRBJ2-2	-	few	TGCGCCAGCAGCTTGTTTATCGGACCGATGAACACCGGGGAGCTGTTTTTT	CASSLFIGPMNTGELFF
TRBV11-2	TRBJ2-2	-	-	TGTGCCAGCAGCTCCACCAGGGGGGACACCGGGGAGCTGTTTTTT	CASSSTRGDTGELFF
TRBV10-2	TRBJ1-4	TRBD1	few	TGCGCCAGCACCCCCGGGACAGCGGAATATGAAAAACTGTTTTTT	CASTPGTAEYEKLFF
TRBV20-1	TRBJ2-5	-	-	TGCAGTGCCCCACAAGCCCAGTACTTC	CSAPQAQYF
TRBV2	TRBJ1-1	-	-	TGTGCCAGCAGAGACATCAAGTTGGGAAACACTGAAGCTTTCTTT	CASRDIKLGNTEAFF
TRBV7-2	TRBJ2-7	TRBD2	-	TGTGCCAGCACCCTACTAGCGGGGTACGAGCAGTACTTC	CASTLLAGYEQYF
TRBV6-5	TRBJ1-3	-	few	TGTGCCAGCAGTTTCGACAAGAGAAACACCATATATTTT	CASSFDKRNTIYF
TRBV2	TRBJ2-3	-	-	TGTGCCAGCAGATTAGCGGAGTACACAGATACGCAGTATTTT	CASRLAEYTDTQYF
TRBV5-1	TRBJ2-1	-	many	TGCGCCAGCAGCTTGGTGGGAGAGTACAATGAGCAGTTCTTC	CASSLVGEYNEQFF
TRBV4-3	TRBJ2-5	-	-	TGCGCCAGCAGCCAAGATGCACAGGGAGTCCCAGAGACCCAGTACTTC	CASSQDAQGVPETQYF
TRBV5-1	TRBJ2-5	-	-	TGCGCCAGCAACGGAGTTGCGGGGTACCAAGAGACCCAGTACTTC	CASNGVAGYQETQYF
TRBV15	TRBJ1-1	TRBD1	few	TGTGCCACCAGAACCGGGACAGCAAACACTGAAGCTTTCTTT	CATRTGTANTEAFF
TRBV20-1	TRBJ2-1	TRBD2	-	TGCAGTGCACTACTAGCGGGGGGTCTGGATGAGCAGTTCTTC	CSALLAGGLDEQFF
TRBV20-1	TRBJ1-2	TRBD1	-	TGCAGTGCTACCCGGACAGGGGAGACTTCCTATGGCTACACCTTC	CSATRTGETSYGYTF
TRBV6-5	TRBJ1-2	-	few	TGTGCCAGCAGGCGGGGGAACTATGGCTACACCTTC	CASRRGNYGYTF
TRBV6-5	TRBJ2-3	TRBD2	-	TGTGCCAGCAGGCGGACTAGTTCGGATACGCAGTATTTT	CASRRTSSDTQYF